This TCR beta chain was sequenced for a study of T-cell memory formation after mild COVID-19. MiXCR, run by TCRdb on the 5' RACE reads, gives a single entry per CDR3 protein. The data hold roughly 580,000 distinct CDR3 sequences, with under 20% observed a single time. V lost 4 bases and J lost 5, with 15 bases in between. From germline, CDR1 is SGHRS and CDR2 YFSETQ. The CDR3 sequence is 14 residues long. The receptor was isolated from an adult woman who had mild COVID-19 (a few samples of this study predate the infection). Cell type and time point are not known. The chain links TRBV5-1 to TRBJ1-1, with D maybe TRBD1 (6 bases). The sequencing sample was made of PBMCs or a T cell subset sorted from them (not recorded which). CDR3 bases: TGCGCCAGCAGCGTCCAGGGGATGGGAACTGAAGCTTTCTTT. It is translated as CASSVQGMGTEAFF.